This T cell receptor beta chain was recorded in a study of cytomegalovirus exposure and HLA in healthy donors. Broader study findings: Further analysis was carried out later, and it showed several of the most significant clusters appearing linked to common viral pathogens. Some V segments (TRBV6-2 and TRBV6-3 among them) were excluded as indistinguishable. Many donors shared some public TCRs, even though most TCR sequences were rare.

Comment on this clone: Its antigen is unidentified.

Germline V gene data show CDR1 as MGHDK and CDR2 as SYGVNS. V gave up 3 bases and J gave up 6 bases, with 11 bases separating them. This CDR3 has 13 amino acids. Both 60 Vbeta primers and 13 Jbeta primers went into the PCR. The protocol was immunoSEQ multiplex PCR, while the TCRdb copy is restricted to in-frame clones and leaves out a portion. The table lists about 150,000 clones, less than 85% of them singletons. The material sequenced was PBMCs. The sequence was collected from a woman aged 45-59 years in good health and CMV-seropositive. The V and J genes are TRBV25-1 and TRBJ1-2; no clear D. CDR3 sequence (DNA): TGTGCCAGCAGTGATGGAGGGCTTGATGGCTACACCTTC. It is translated as CASSDGGLDGYTF.